This T cell receptor beta chain originates from a study of T cells in tumors after PD-1 blockade. CDR3 length: 15 amino acids. The V end was cut by 6 bases, the J end by 0 bases, with 12 bases between. The germline V gene encodes CDR1 SGHAT and CDR2 FQDESV (reference sequence). With regard to this clone: The target antigen is unknown.

Libraries were prepared by immunoSEQ multiplex PCR; TCRdb keeps only in-frame clonotypes and omits some of them. The sample includes around 13,000 clones, roughly 60% of them seen just once. General study results and limits: Expanded exhausted CD8+ clones after therapy were mostly novel clonotypes.

Input was about 550 ng to 6,004 ng of genomic DNA from tumor or blood. The sequence derives from a human donor with cutaneous squamous cell carcinoma. The chain uses TRBV11-1 and TRBJ2-1, with D possibly TRBD2 on 5 matching bases. The material sequenced was tumor tissue, taken before anti-PD-1 treatment. The CDR3 region has the DNA TGTGCCAGCAGTCTTACTGGGAGCTCCTACAATGAGCAGTTCTTC. Its translation: CASSLTGSSYNEQFF.